The 7 T cell receptor beta chains below all came from one sample that was sequenced in a study of T cell responses to AZD1222 COVID-19 vaccine. The protocol was immunoSEQ multiplex PCR, while the TCRdb copy is restricted to in-frame clones and leaves out a portion. Among about 110,000 clones, 65% to 85% were seen once, and the ten largest hold around 9.9%. The input for sequencing was peripheral blood, taken on day 0 of AZD1222 vaccination. Every receptor here comes from an adult in good health.

The chain couples TRBV5-1 to TRBJ1-1, with D perhaps matching TRBD1 (5 bases). V lost 4 bases, J lost 5 bases, and 12 bases lay in between. The CDR3 spans 13 residues. Looked up from germline, CDR1 is SGHRS and CDR2 is YFSETQ. CDR3 sequence reads: CASSRVGETEAFF. The CDR3 DNA reads as TGCGCCAGCAGCCGGGTGGGGGAGACTGAAGCTTTCTTT.

CDR3 nucleotide sequence: TGTGCCAGCAGCCGCCAGGGATACGAGCAGTACTTC. Amino acid sequence: CASSRQGYEQYF. This chain joins TRBV7-2 and TRBJ2-7; weak D call: TRBD1 (5 bases). V lost 5 bases, J lost 4 bases, and 9 bases lay in between. The CDR3 contains 12 residues. Germline assignment: CDR1 SGHTA and CDR2 FQGNSA. The variable domain in full, completed from reference TRBV7-2 and TRBJ2-7, reads GAGVSQSPSNKVTEKGKDVELRCDPISGHTALYWYRQSLGQGLEFLIYFQGNSAPDKSGLPSDRFSAERTGGSVSTLTIQRTQQEDSAVYLCASSRQGYEQYFGPGTRLTVT.

The chain employs TRBV11-3 and TRBJ2-1, with TRBD2 matching over 12 bases. This CDR3 is 16 amino acids long. The junction had 7 bases not matched to a gene; V was cut back by 1 base and J by 9 bases. The germline CDR1 and CDR2 sequences are SGHNT and YENEEA. The DNA for the CDR3 is TGTGCCAGCAGCTTAGGCGGGACTAGCGGGTTCGTTGAGCAGTTCTTC. Its protein is CASSLGGTSGFVEQFF.

This clone is a singleton in its sample. This chain joins TRBV19 and TRBJ1-5; D ambiguous. Germline values: CDR1 LNHDA, CDR2 SQIVND (reference sequence). The CDR3 has 15 residues. V was pared by 1 base and J by 1 base, with 8 bases between. Written as DNA, the CDR3 is TGTGCCAGTAGTATAGTTCGGCGCAGCAATCAGCCCCAGCATTTT. Amino acids: CASSIVRRSNQPQHF.

This sequence joins TRBV5-4 and TRBJ2-5, with D possibly matching TRBD1 (5 bases). Between the trimmed V and J ends, which lost 1 base and 5 bases, there was a span of 15 bases. Germline CDR1 and CDR2: SGHNT and YYREEE (reference sequence). This CDR3 is 15 amino acids long. The CDR3 coding sequence is TGTGCCAGCAGCTTGAACTCCAGGGTGGGGGAGACCCAGTACTTC. This sequence encodes CASSLNSRVGETQYF.

V gene TRBV4-2 combines with J gene TRBJ1-3; no clear D gene. Germline CDR1 reads LGHNA; CDR2 reads YNFKEQ. Trimming left V 0 bases short and J 11 bases short, with 14 bases between. The CDR3 has 14 residues. The CDR3 region is CASSQDPDGRAIYF. CDR3 sequence (DNA): TGTGCCAGCAGCCAAGATCCAGACGGCCGGGCCATATATTTT.

The chain carries TRBV15 and TRBJ1-2; unclear D gene. In germline, CDR1 is LNHNV, CDR2 YYDKDF (reference sequence). Trimming removed 4 bases from V and 5 bases from J, with 23 bases in between. The CDR3 runs to 17 residues. The CDR3 spells CATSISSGSQEEYGYTF. The CDR3 nucleotides read TGTGCCACCAGCATTTCGAGCGGCAGCCAGGAGGAATATGGCTACACCTTC.